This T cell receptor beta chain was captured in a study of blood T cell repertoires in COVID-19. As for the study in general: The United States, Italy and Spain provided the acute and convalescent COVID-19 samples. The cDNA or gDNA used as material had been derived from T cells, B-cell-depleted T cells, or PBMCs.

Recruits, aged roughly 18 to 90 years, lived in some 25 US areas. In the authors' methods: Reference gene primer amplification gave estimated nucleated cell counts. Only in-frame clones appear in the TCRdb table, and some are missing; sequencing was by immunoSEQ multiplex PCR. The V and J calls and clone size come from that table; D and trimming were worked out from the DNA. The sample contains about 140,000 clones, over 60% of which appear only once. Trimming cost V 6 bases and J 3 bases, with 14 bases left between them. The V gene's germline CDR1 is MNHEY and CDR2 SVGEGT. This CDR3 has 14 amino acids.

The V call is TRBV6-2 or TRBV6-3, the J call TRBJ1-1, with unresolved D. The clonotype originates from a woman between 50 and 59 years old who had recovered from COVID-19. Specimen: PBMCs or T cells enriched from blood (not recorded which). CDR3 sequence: CASSLLGPDTEAFF. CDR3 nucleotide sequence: TGTGCCAGCAGCCTATTGGGCCCTGACACTGAAGCTTTCTTT.